The entry below gives a single T cell receptor beta chain sequence along with its context. The data stem from a study of blood T cell repertoires in COVID-19. Clones were sequenced by immunoSEQ multiplex PCR, and TCRdb holds only the in-frame ones, with some missing. The data show hundreds of thousands of clones, just under 90% seen once. Germline assignment: CDR1 SGHNT and CDR2 YYREEE (reference sequence). The CDR3 loop spans 15 amino acids. Trimming removed 7 bases at V and 0 bases at J, with 16 bases between. The origin of this receptor is a woman in her 30s with COVID-19, enrolled during active disease. The sample was peripheral blood. The rearrangement links TRBV5-4 to TRBJ1-1; D might be TRBD1 (6 bases). CDR3 in amino acids: CASRKWTDMNTEAFF. CDR3 sequence (DNA): TGTGCCAGCCGCAAATGGACAGACATGAACACTGAAGCTTTCTTT.